This T cell receptor beta chain was captured in a study of control samples from healthy donors and cancer patients. Generated by immunoSEQ multiplex PCR, the TCRdb table keeps only in-frame clones and is missing some. The sample has tens of thousands of clones, about nine tenths seen once. In this sample, this clone turned up once. Germline V gives CDR1 MNHEY, CDR2 SVGEGT. V gave up 2 bases and J gave up 0 bases, with 9 bases separating them. The CDR3 length is 15 residues. The sequence was obtained from a woman in her 70s in good health. The rearrangement uses TRBV6-2 or TRBV6-3 and TRBJ2-3; D not resolved. Material: blood. CDR3 protein: CASSYGVGSTDTQYF. The CDR3 bases are TGTGCCAGCAGTTACGGTGTAGGTAGCACAGATACGCAGTATTTT.